The entry below describes one T cell receptor (beta chain). Its antigen remains unknown. Other DNA sequences in the sample encode the same CDR3. This sample was included in a study of cytomegalovirus exposure and HLA in healthy donors. Study-level findings and limits: In a later analysis, HLA-associated beta chains showed higher expansion and lower generation probabilities than comparable chains. The authors confirmed in vitro that a few CMV-associated chains were specific for CMV antigens.

V lost 0 bases to trimming and J lost 1 base; unmatched junction nucleotides: 0. Looked up from germline, CDR1 is LGHNA and CDR2 is YSLEER. This CDR3 region has 16 residues. The PCR used 60 Vbeta and 13 Jbeta primers. TCRdb keeps only in-frame clones here, not all; method: immunoSEQ multiplex PCR. The repertoire holds some 180,000 clones, with around 73% as singletons. The sequenced sample consisted of PBMCs. This clonotype was obtained from a woman younger than 35 in good health and CMV-seropositive. This chain connects TRBV4-3 to TRBJ2-1; TRBD1 matches 10 bases. For the CDR3, the DNA is TGCGCCAGCAGCCAAGAGGGACAGGGGTCCTACAATGAGCAGTTCTTC. Translation: CASSQEGQGSYNEQFF.